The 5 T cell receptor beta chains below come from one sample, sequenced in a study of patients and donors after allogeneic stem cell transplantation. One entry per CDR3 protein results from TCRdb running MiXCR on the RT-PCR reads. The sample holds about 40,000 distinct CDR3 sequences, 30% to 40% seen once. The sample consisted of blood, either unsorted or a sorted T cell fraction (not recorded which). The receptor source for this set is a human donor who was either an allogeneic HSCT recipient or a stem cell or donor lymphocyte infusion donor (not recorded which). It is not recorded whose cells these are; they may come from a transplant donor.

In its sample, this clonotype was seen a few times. The CDR3 sequence is CASSLGITSGSRENNEQFF. CDR3 coding DNA: TGCGCCAGCAGCTTGGGGATCACTAGCGGGAGTCGGGAAAACAATGAGCAGTTCTTC. J is TRBJ2-1 and V is TRBV5-1, with TRBD2 identical over 11 bases. This CDR3 has 19 residues. CDR1 SGHRS and CDR2 YFSETQ come from the germline V gene. With 0 bases clipped from V and 5 bases from J, the junction kept 13 bases outside the gene matches.

In nucleotides, the CDR3 is TGTGCCAGCAAATTTCCAGGCGGCACTGAAGCTTTCTTT. Its translation is CASKFPGGTEAFF. The rearrangement links TRBV12-3 or TRBV12-4 to TRBJ1-1; D is unclear. V lost 7 bases and J 4 bases, leaving 13 bases between the germline ends. The CDR3 sequence is 13 residues long.

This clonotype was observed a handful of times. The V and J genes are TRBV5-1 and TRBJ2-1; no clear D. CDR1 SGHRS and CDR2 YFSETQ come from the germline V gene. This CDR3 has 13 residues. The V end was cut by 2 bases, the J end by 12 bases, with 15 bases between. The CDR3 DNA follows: TGCGCCAGCAGCTTAGAGTCTCCGGAGCGGCAGTTCTTC. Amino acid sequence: CASSLESPERQFF.

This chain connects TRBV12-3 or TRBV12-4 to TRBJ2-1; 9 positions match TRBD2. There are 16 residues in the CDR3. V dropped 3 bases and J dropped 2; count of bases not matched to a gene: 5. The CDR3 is CASSFSLAGTYNEQFF. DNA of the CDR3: TGTGCCAGCAGTTTCTCCCTAGCGGGGACCTACAATGAGCAGTTCTTC.

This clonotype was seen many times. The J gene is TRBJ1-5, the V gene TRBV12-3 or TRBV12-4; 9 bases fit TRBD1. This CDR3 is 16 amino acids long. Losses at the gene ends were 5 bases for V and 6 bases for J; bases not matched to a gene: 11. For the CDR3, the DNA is TGTGCCAGCAGTAAACGGGACAGGGCTTCCAGTCAGCCCCAGCATTTT. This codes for CASSKRDRASSQPQHF.